This T cell receptor beta chain was captured in a study of cytotoxic CD8 clonotypes in ibrutinib-treated CLL. The CDR3 covers 14 residues. Per germline, CDR1 KGHSH and CDR2 LQKENI. Trimming removed 3 bases at V and 0 bases at J, with 7 bases between. Produced via immunoSEQ multiplex PCR; TCRdb's table is partial and in-frame only. The table shows just under 70,000 clones, with 68% occurring only once. This clonotype was obtained from a human donor with chronic lymphocytic leukemia. Sequenced here: PBMCs, sampled after 12 months of ibrutinib treatment. The gene calls are TRBV18 and TRBJ2-3; D is unresolved. The CDR3 spells CASSPPTSTDTQYF. CDR3 nucleotide sequence: TGTGCCAGCTCACCGCCCACTAGCACAGATACGCAGTATTTT.